What follows describes a single T cell receptor (beta chain). The junction shows a germline mismatch at one end, possibly a read error. The germline gives CDR1 SGHTA, CDR2 FQGTGA. The CDR3 loop spans 16 amino acids. Here immunoSEQ multiplex PCR was the method, and the copy in TCRdb shows in-frame clones only, minus some. The profile shows tens of thousands of clones, about 84% of them singletons. The sample belongs to a study of OX40 agonist ivuxolimab in advanced cancers. For the study at large: Given to patients was ivuxolimab, an agonistic anti-OX40 (CD134) antibody.

The chain joins TRBV7-3 to TRBJ2-7; 13 bases fit TRBD2. The material sequenced was CD4+ or CD8+ T cells sorted from blood, taken in a trial of the OX40 agonist ivuxolimab. The clonotype originates from an adult with an advanced solid tumor such as melanoma, head and neck, liver or kidney cancer. DNA of the CDR3: TGTGCCAGCAGCATAACCGGGACTAGCGGGACCTACGAGCAGTACTTC. This translates into CASSITGTSGTYEQYF.